The 8 T cell receptor beta chains reported below all come from one sample, sequenced in a study of shared clonotypes between healthy human individuals. The naive CD8 subset, CD45RO-negative cells positively selected for CCR7, excluded terminally differentiated effector memory CD45RA+ cells. TCRdb's copy holds only in-frame clones and misses some; the assay was immunoSEQ multiplex PCR. Among some 800,000 clones listed, 80% to 95% were seen once. The sample comprised naive CD8+ T cells sorted from blood. Receptors originate from a young man in good health.

V and J are TRBV27 and TRBJ2-1; TRBD2 matches at 13 bases. CDR3 length equals 16 residues. Germline CDR1 and CDR2: MNHEY and SMNVEV (reference sequence). V was pared by 2 bases and J by 4 bases, with 2 bases of the junction left unmatched. CDR3 loop: CASSLRTSGGYNEQFF. In DNA, the CDR3 is TGTGCCAGCAGTTTAAGGACTAGCGGGGGTTACAATGAGCAGTTCTTC.

The J gene is TRBJ2-1, the V gene TRBV4-2, with D perhaps TRBD2 (7 bases). The CDR3 extends over 17 amino acids. The V end lost 3 bases, the J end lost 0 bases, and 15 bases lay between the germline ends. Germline V gene lookup returns CDR1 LGHNA and CDR2 YNFKEQ. DNA for the CDR3: TGTGCCAGCAGCCAGACAAGCGGGACACCCTCCTACAATGAGCAGTTCTTC. It encodes CASSQTSGTPSYNEQFF.

The CDR3 loop is CAISESQDYDEQYF. The CDR3 nucleotides are TGTGCCATCAGTGAGTCCCAGGATTATGACGAGCAGTACTTC. The rearrangement uses TRBV10-3 and TRBJ2-7; unclear D gene. The CDR3 has 14 residues. The germline V and J ends were trimmed by 0 bases and 5 bases, with 11 bases remaining between them. From germline, CDR1 is ENHRY and CDR2 SYGVKD.

V and J are TRBV9 and TRBJ2-6; 11 positions match TRBD1. Trimming at V came to 4 bases and at J to 3 bases, leaving 9 bases not matched to a gene. CDR3 size: 18 residues. Germline assignment: CDR1 SGDLS and CDR2 YYNGEE. CDR3: CASSPSGQGAGGANVLTF. The CDR3 DNA sequence: TGTGCCAGCAGCCCCTCCGGACAGGGGGCCGGTGGGGCCAACGTCCTGACTTTC.

This chain's CDR3 is CASSQLLGRENTEAFF. Written as DNA, the CDR3 is TGCGCCAGCAGTCAATTATTGGGACGGGAGAACACTGAAGCTTTCTTT. The V gene is TRBV23-1, the J gene TRBJ1-1; D may be TRBD1 (5 bases). TRBV23-1 is sorted into the ORF group, with uncertain function. The CDR3 runs 16 residues. V was shortened by 1 base and J by 1 base, with 13 bases between the two germline ends.

This clone was found a few times. Other nucleotide sequences from this sample produce the same CDR3. The chain carries TRBV5-6 and TRBJ2-2; D is undetermined. Germline-derived CDR1 and CDR2 are SGHDT and YYEEEE. The CDR3 is 12 residues long. V gave up 3 bases and J gave up 7 bases, with 7 bases separating them. The CDR3 DNA is TGTGCCAGCAGCTGGTCGAGCGGGGAGCTGTTTTTT. Translating it yields CASSWSSGELFF.

The rearrangement links TRBV27 to TRBJ2-7, with D possibly being TRBD1 (5 bases). CDR1 MNHEY and CDR2 SMNVEV come from the germline V gene (reference sequence). The CDR3 is 10 residues long. V shed 8 bases and J shed 9 bases, with 11 bases lying between them. The CDR3 nucleotides are TGTGCCAGCGGCCCCCAGGGGCAGTACTTC. Translation gives CASGPQGQYF.

CDR3 DNA: TGTGCCAGCACTGGGAGTGCAACTAGTTCGGCCTACAATGAGCAGTTCTTC. It specifies CASTGSATSSAYNEQFF. The genes are TRBV2 and TRBJ2-1; maybe TRBD2 (5 bases). The CDR3 sequence is 17 residues long. V lost 7 bases and J 2 bases, leaving 21 bases between the germline ends. In germline, CDR1 is SNHLY, CDR2 FYNNEI.